The clone carrying this T cell receptor beta chain was picked up a small number of times. Its matching antigen is unknown. TCRdb re-called the 5' RACE reads with MiXCR, one entry per CDR3 protein. The sample holds hundreds of thousands of distinct CDR3 sequences; around 13% are singletons and the top ten take 3.2%. This sample stems from a study of T cells after yellow fever vaccination. Study-level findings and limits: Post-booster reappearance was seen for most primary-vaccination clones (just under 97% CD4, about 90% CD8). One caveat is that FACS-sorted repertoires could contain abundant clonotypes contaminating from the bulk population. CD4 and CD8 compartments shared a small share of clonotypes.

The germline V and J ends were trimmed by 6 bases and 4 bases, with 9 bases remaining between them. This CDR3 has 12 amino acids. V usage is TRBV12-3 or TRBV12-4 and J usage is TRBJ1-1; unclear D gene. The clonotype comes from a man aged 18 to 30 who received the YFV17D yellow fever vaccine. The input for sequencing was CD4+ T cells sorted from PBMCs, taken 15 days after the yellow fever booster vaccination. CDR3 nucleotide sequence: TGTGCCAGCAGGGGCTCGGGCACTGAAGCTTTCTTT. Its protein is CASRGSGTEAFF.